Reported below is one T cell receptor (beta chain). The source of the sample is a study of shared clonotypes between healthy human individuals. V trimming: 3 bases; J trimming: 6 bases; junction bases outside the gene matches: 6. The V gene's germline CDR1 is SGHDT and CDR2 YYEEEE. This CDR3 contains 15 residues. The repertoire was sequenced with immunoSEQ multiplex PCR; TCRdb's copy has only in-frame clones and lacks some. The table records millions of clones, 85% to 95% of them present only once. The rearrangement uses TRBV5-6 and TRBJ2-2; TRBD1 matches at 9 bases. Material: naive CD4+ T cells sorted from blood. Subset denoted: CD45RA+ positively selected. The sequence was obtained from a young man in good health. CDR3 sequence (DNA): TGTGCCAGCAGCTGGGCAGACAGGGGGGCCGGGGAGCTGTTTTTT. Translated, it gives CASSWADRGAGELFF. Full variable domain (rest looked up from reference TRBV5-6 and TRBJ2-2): DAGVTQSPTHLIKTRGQQVTLRCSPKSGHDTVSWYQQALGQGPQFIFQYYEEEERQRGNFPDRFSGHQFPNYSSELNVNALLLGDSALYLCASSWADRGAGELFFGEGSRLTVL.